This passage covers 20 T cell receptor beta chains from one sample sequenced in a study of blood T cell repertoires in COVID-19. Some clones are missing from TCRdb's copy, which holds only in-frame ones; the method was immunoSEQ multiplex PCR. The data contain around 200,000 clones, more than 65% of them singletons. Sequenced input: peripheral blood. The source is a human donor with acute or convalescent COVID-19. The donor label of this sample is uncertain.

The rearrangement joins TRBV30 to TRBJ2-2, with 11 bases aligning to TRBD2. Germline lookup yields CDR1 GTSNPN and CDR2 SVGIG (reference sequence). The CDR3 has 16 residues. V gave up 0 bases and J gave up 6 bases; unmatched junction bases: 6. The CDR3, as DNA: TGTGCCTGGAGTGTACTCGGACTAGCGGGCGCCGGGGAGCTGTTTTTT. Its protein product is CAWSVLGLAGAGELFF. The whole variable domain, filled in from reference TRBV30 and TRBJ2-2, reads SQTIHQWPATLVQPVGSPLSLECTVEGTSNPNLYWYRQAAGRGLQLLFYSVGIGQISSEVPQNLSASRPQDRQFILSSKKLLLSDSGFYLCAWSVLGLAGAGELFFGEGSRLTVL.

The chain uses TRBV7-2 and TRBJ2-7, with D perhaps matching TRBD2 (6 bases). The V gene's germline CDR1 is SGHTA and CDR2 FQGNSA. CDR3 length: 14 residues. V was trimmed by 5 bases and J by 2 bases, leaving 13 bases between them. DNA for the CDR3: TGTGCCAGCAGCCCGCGGAGGGCCGCCTACGAGCAGTACTTC. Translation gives CASSPRRAAYEQYF.

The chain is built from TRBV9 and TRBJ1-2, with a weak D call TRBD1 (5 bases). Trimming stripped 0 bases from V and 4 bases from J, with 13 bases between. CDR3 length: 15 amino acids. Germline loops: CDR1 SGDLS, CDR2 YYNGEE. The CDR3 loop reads CASSVDAGRTYGYTF. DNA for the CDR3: TGTGCCAGCAGCGTAGACGCAGGGAGGACCTATGGCTACACCTTC. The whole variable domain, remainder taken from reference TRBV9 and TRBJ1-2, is DSGVTQTPKHLITATGQRVTLRCSPRSGDLSVYWYQQSLDQGLQFLIQYYNGEERAKGNILERFSAQQFPDLHSELNLSSLELGDSALYFCASSVDAGRTYGYTFGSGTRLTVV.

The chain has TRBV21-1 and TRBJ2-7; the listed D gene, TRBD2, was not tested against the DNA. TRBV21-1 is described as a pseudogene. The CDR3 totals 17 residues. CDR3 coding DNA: TGTGCCAGCAGCAAAAACACGGCGGGAGCTCCCCCCTACGAGCAGTACTTC. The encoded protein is CASSKNTAGAPPYEQYF.

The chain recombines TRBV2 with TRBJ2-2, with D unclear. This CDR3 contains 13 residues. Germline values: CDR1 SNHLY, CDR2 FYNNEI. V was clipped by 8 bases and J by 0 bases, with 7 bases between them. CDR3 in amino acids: CASRLSNTGELFF. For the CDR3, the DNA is TGTGCCAGCCGTCTCTCGAACACCGGGGAGCTGTTTTTT.

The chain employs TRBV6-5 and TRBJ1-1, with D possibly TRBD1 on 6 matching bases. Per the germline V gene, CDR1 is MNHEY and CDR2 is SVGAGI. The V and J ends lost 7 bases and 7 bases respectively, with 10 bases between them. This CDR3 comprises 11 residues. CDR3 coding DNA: TGTGCCAGCACAAACAGGGTTGAAGCTTTCTTT. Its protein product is CASTNRVEAFF.

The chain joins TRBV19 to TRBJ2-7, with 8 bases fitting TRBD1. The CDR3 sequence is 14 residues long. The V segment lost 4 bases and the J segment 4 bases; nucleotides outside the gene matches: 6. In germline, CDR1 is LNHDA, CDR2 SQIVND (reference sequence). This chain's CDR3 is CASSSRGLAYEQYF. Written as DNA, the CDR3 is TGTGCCAGTAGTAGCAGGGGGCTCGCGTACGAGCAGTACTTC.

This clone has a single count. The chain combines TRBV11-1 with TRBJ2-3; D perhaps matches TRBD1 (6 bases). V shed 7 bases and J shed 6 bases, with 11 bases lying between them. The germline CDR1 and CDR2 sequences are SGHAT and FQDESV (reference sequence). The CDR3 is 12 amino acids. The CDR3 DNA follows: TGTGCCAGCACGAAGGGGGTGGATACGCAGTATTTT. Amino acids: CASTKGVDTQYF. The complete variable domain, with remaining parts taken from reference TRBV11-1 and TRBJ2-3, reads EAEVAQSPRYKITEKSQAVAFWCDPISGHATLYWYRQILGQGPELLVQFQDESVVDDSQLPKDRFSAERLKGVDSTLKIQPAELGDSAMYLCASTKGVDTQYFGPGTRLTVL.

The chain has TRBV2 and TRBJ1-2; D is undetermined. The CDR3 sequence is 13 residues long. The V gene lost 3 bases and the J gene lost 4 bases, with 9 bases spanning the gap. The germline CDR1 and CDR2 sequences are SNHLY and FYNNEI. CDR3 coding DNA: TGTGCCAGCAGTGACAGGTCCCGCTATGGCTACACCTTC. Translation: CASSDRSRYGYTF.

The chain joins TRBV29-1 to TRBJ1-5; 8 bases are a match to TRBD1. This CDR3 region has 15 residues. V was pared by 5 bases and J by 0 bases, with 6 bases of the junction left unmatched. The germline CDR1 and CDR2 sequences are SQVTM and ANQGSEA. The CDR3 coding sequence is TGCAGCGTTCTCGGACAGGGTGGTAGCAATCAGCCCCAGCATTTT. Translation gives CSVLGQGGSNQPQHF.

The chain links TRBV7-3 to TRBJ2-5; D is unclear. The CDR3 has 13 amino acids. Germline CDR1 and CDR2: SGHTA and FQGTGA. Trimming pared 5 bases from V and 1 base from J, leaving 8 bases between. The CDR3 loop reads CASSPSPQETQYF. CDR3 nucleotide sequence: TGTGCCAGCAGCCCGTCCCCCCAAGAGACCCAGTACTTC.

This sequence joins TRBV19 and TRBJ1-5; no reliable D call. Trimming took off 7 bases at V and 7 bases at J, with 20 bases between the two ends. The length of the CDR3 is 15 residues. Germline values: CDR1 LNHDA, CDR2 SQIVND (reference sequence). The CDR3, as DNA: TGTGCCAGTATATCTGGGCCCCTCGGAGGGCAGCCCCAGCATTTT. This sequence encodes CASISGPLGGQPQHF.

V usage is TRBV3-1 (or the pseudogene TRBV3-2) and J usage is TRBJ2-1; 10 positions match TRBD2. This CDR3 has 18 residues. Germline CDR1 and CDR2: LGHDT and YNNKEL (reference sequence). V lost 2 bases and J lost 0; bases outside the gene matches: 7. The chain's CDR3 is CASSQRVAGGHSYNEQFF. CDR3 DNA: TGTGCCAGCAGCCAACGGGTAGCGGGAGGCCACTCCTACAATGAGCAGTTCTTC.

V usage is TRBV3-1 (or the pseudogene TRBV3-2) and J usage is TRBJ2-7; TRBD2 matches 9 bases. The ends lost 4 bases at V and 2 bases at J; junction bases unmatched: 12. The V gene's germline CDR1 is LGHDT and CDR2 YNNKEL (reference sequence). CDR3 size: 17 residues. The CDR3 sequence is CASSRGAGASGTYEQYF. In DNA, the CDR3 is TGTGCCAGCAGCCGGGGCGCTGGGGCTAGCGGGACCTACGAGCAGTACTTC.

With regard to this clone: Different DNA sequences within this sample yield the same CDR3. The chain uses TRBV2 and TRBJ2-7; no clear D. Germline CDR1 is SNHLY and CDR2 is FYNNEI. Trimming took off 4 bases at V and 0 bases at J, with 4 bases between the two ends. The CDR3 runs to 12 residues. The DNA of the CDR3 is TGTGCCAGCAGTGCGAGCTCCTACGAGCAGTACTTC. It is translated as CASSASSYEQYF.

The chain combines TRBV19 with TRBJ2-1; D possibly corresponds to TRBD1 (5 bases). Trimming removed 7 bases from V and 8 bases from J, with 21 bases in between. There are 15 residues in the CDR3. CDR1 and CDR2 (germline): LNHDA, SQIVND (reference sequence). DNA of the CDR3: TGTGCCAGTACCTCCGTGAGTCAGGGTATGCATGAGCAGTTCTTC. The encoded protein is CASTSVSQGMHEQFF.

This chain's CDR3 is CASSQETGQGFGYTF. CDR3 DNA sequence: TGTGCCAGCAGCCAAGAAACGGGACAGGGCTTTGGCTACACCTTC. The chain has TRBV3-1 (or the pseudogene TRBV3-2) and TRBJ1-2; 9 nucleotides line up with TRBD1. The CDR3 is made up of 15 amino acids. The trim removed 0 bases at V and 7 bases at J, leaving 6 bases unmatched. Germline CDR1 and CDR2: LGHDT and YNNKEL (reference sequence).

CDR3 sequence (DNA): TGTGCCAGCAGTTTCTCGGGGGGGCCAGACTATGGCTACACCTTC. Its protein is CASSFSGGPDYGYTF. The chain couples TRBV27 to TRBJ1-2; possibly TRBD1 for D (6 bases). The ends were cut back, 3 bases at V and 3 bases at J, with 14 bases in the middle. The germline gives CDR1 MNHEY, CDR2 SMNVEV (reference sequence). This CDR3 has 15 amino acids.

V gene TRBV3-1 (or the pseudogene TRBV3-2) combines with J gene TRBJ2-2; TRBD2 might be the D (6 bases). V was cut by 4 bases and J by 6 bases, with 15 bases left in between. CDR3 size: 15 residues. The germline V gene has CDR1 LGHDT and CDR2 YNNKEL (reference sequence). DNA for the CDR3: TGTGCCAGCAGCCCCCGGGACTCGTTAGCCGGGGAGCTGTTTTTT. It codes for CASSPRDSLAGELFF.

This chain's CDR3 is CASSQAIAGQETQYF. The CDR3 DNA sequence: TGTGCCAGCAGCCAAGCGATAGCGGGCCAAGAGACCCAGTACTTC. The rearrangement links TRBV3-1 (or the pseudogene TRBV3-2) to TRBJ2-5; 7 bases are a match to TRBD2. The CDR3 spans 15 residues. Germline CDR1 is LGHDT and CDR2 is YNNKEL (reference sequence). Unmatched junction bases numbered 3, after V lost 1 base and J lost 1 base.